This TCR beta chain was sequenced during a study of pediatric ulcerative colitis. Notes on the study in general: Two patients' blood samples yielded substantially fewer templates. In rectum, acute severe colitis had expanded clones and less diversity. Compared with controls, ulcerative colitis showed greater blood-rectum clone sharing. Repertoires came from total lymphocyte DNA, so rare subsets like regulatory T cells may be missed.

The CDR3 is 15 amino acids. Losses at the gene ends were 3 bases for V and 3 bases for J; bases not matched to a gene: 8. Germline CDR1 is SGHRS and CDR2 is YFSETQ. The protocol was immunoSEQ multiplex PCR, while the TCRdb copy is restricted to in-frame clones and leaves out a portion. This table holds roughly 14,000 clones, just under 90% found once. This clone has a single count. Its antigen is unknown. Sequencing input: blood. The TCR was taken from a boy younger than 18 with moderate ulcerative colitis. The chain is built from TRBV5-1 and TRBJ2-7; 8 nucleotides align to TRBD2. Written as DNA, the CDR3 is TGCGCCAGCAGCTCAAGCGGGAGTGGGCACTACGAGCAGTACTTC. It is translated as CASSSSGSGHYEQYF.